This T cell receptor (beta chain) was sequenced during a study of T cells after yellow fever vaccination. For the study at large: Preparation used SMART-Seq v4 Ultra Low Input for the low-cell-number fractions.

Study-level points and caveats: In FACS-sorted repertoires, abundant clonotypes from the bulk population could appear as contaminants.

Via MiXCR, TCRdb re-called the 5' RACE reads, giving one row per CDR3 protein. The table lists fewer than 400,000 distinct CDR3 sequences, roughly 10% of them singletons. This clonotype has just a few counts. Its antigen is not known. V dropped 0 bases and J dropped 6 bases, with 12 bases sitting between them. Germline V gives CDR1 SNHLY, CDR2 FYNNEI. This CDR3 region has 15 residues. This clonotype was obtained from a man aged 18 to 29 who received the YFV17D yellow fever vaccine. The chain couples TRBV2 to TRBJ1-5, with D possibly TRBD1 on 6 matching bases. Sequenced here: CD4+ T cells sorted from PBMCs, sampled 45 days after the yellow fever booster vaccination. The chain's CDR3 is CASSEALRGAQPQHF. The CDR3 DNA sequence: TGTGCCAGCAGTGAAGCGCTTCGGGGGGCTCAGCCCCAGCATTTT.